This passage covers 29 T cell receptor beta chains from one sample sequenced in a study of vaccination effects on CD4 cells after COVID-19. Expansion of antigen-specific CD4+ T cells with viral peptide pools was carried out by the ViraFEST assay before sequencing. Researchers isolated CD4+ T cells once approximately eleven days of culture had elapsed. People in the vaccine group had not been infected with SARS-CoV-2 before, and their nucleocapsid antibodies were negative. These receptors are not linked to any known antigen. Assay: immunoSEQ multiplex PCR; the TCRdb copy retains only in-frame clones and omits some. The sample lists about 71,000 clones; approximately 70% were seen once. The specimen was CD4+ T cells from PBMCs cultured with HCoV-OC43 spike peptides, collected before COVID-19 vaccination. Subset given: HCoV-OC43 spike overlapping peptide pool stimulation. These receptors were collected from a human donor who received a COVID-19 vaccine.

The V and J genes are TRBV5-1 and TRBJ2-4; D may be TRBD1 (5 bases). The CDR3 runs 16 residues. Trimming left V 0 bases short and J 1 base short, with 11 bases between. Germline assignment: CDR1 SGHRS and CDR2 YFSETQ. The CDR3 sequence: CASSLGPGLAKNIQYF. In nucleotides, the CDR3 is TGCGCCAGCAGCTTGGGGCCAGGGTTGGCCAAAAACATTCAGTACTTC.

This clone was observed a single time. CDR3 amino acids: CASSQTGQGDSPLHF. As DNA, the CDR3 is TGCGCCAGCAGCCAAACGGGCCAGGGGGATTCACCCCTCCACTTT. This chain links TRBV4-3 with TRBJ1-6, with 7 positions matching TRBD1. The CDR3 has 15 amino acids. The germline gives CDR1 LGHNA, CDR2 YSLEER. After removal of 2 bases from V and 8 bases from J, the junction contained 6 bases not matched to a gene.

The chain uses TRBV2 and TRBJ2-2, with TRBD2 as a possible D gene (5 bases). Germline loops: CDR1 SNHLY, CDR2 FYNNEI. Trimming cost V 8 bases and J 0 bases, with 10 bases left between them. The CDR3 sequence is 14 residues long. CDR3 bases: TGTGCCAGCGAGGACTCGGCGAACACCGGGGAGCTGTTTTTT. Protein sequence: CASEDSANTGELFF.

This clone showed up just a few times. This chain connects TRBV5-1 to TRBJ1-2; D might be TRBD1 (6 bases). CDR1 is SGHRS and CDR2 is YFSETQ in the germline V gene. V lost 0 bases and J 7 bases, leaving 19 bases between the germline ends. The CDR3 totals 16 residues. The chain's CDR3 is CASSLAISGGPGGYTF. CDR3 nucleotides: TGCGCCAGCAGCTTGGCGATCTCGGGGGGCCCCGGTGGCTACACCTTC. The full variable domain, in which reference TRBV5-1 and TRBJ1-2 provide the parts outside the CDR3, is KAGVTQTPRYLIKTRGQQVTLSCSPISGHRSVSWYQQTPGQGLQFLFEYFSETQRNKGNFPGRFSGRQFSNSRSEMNVSTLELGDSALYLCASSLAISGGPGGYTFGSGTRLTVV.

The chain has TRBV12-3 or TRBV12-4 and TRBJ2-1; the D is unclear. This CDR3 comprises 11 residues. The V end lost 4 bases, the J end lost 7 bases, and 5 bases lay between the germline ends. The CDR3 sequence is CASSSRNEQFF. CDR3 DNA: TGTGCCAGCAGTTCGAGAAATGAGCAGTTCTTC.

The chain links TRBV5-1 to TRBJ1-4, with D possibly being TRBD1 (6 bases). The CDR3 is 15 residues long. V lost 0 bases and J 5 bases, leaving 11 bases between the germline ends. The germline CDR1 and CDR2 sequences are SGHRS and YFSETQ. As DNA, the CDR3 is TGCGCCAGCAGCTTGGAGACAGGCCTAAATGAAAAACTGTTTTTT. Protein: CASSLETGLNEKLFF.

Remarks on this clone: At one of its ends the junction is not consistent with the germline gene, which may arise from a read error. The rearrangement uses TRBV27 and TRBJ2-3; maybe TRBD1 (5 bases). Germline lookup yields CDR1 MNHEY and CDR2 SMNVEV (reference sequence). The CDR3 length is 15 residues. The CDR3 DNA is TGTACCAGCAGTACAGGACGACGGAGCACAGATACGCAGTATTTT. Translated: CTSSTGRRSTDTQYF.

The genes are TRBV6-5 and TRBJ2-5; D is unresolved. The CDR3 consists of 15 residues. Trimming removed 0 bases at V and 5 bases at J, with 13 bases between. CDR1 MNHEY and CDR2 SVGAGI come from the germline V gene. Here the CDR3 reads CASSYSIASGETQYF. The DNA for the CDR3 is TGTGCCAGCAGTTACTCGATAGCTAGTGGGGAGACCCAGTACTTC.

The chain links TRBV15 to TRBJ2-5, with D uncertain. Deletions cut 0 bases from V and 3 bases from J, with 8 bases between. The CDR3 has 14 residues. The germline gives CDR1 LNHNV, CDR2 YYDKDF (reference sequence). The DNA for the CDR3 is TGTGCCACCAGCAGAGACCGGGCGGAAGAGACCCAGTACTTC. The encoded protein is CATSRDRAEETQYF.

The chain recombines TRBV19 with TRBJ2-3; 7 bases agree with TRBD1. Germline V CDR1 and CDR2: LNHDA, SQIVND (reference sequence). J lost 8 bases, V lost 5 bases, and 16 bases had no gene match. The CDR3 covers 16 residues. The CDR3 loop is CASSPQTGQSIPTQYF. For the CDR3, the DNA is TGTGCCAGTAGTCCACAAACGGGACAGTCAATTCCTACGCAGTATTTT.

In nucleotides, the CDR3 is TGTGCCAGCAGCTTAAATCCCGGGAACACAGATACGCAGTATTTT. Translated, it gives CASSLNPGNTDTQYF. V is TRBV7-6 and J is TRBJ2-3, with TRBD2 as a possible D gene (5 bases). The CDR3 loop spans 15 amino acids. Germline V gene lookup returns CDR1 SGHVS and CDR2 FNYEAQ. V was shortened by 2 bases and J by 2 bases, with 11 bases between the two germline ends.

This clone was counted once. V is TRBV4-3 and J is TRBJ2-1; D remains unclear. The germline CDR1 and CDR2 sequences are LGHNA and YSLEER. Trimming stripped 7 bases from V and 8 bases from J, with 15 bases between. The CDR3 sequence is 13 residues long. CDR3 loop: CASKRTQGDEQFF. CDR3 in DNA: TGCGCCAGCAAGCGCACCCAAGGAGATGAGCAGTTCTTC.

This clone was counted between two and nine times. This chain joins TRBV7-8 and TRBJ2-2; 11 positions agree with TRBD1. Germline lookup yields CDR1 SGHVS and CDR2 FQNEAQ. J lost 5 bases, V lost 5 bases, and 4 bases had no gene match. The CDR3 runs 15 residues. The CDR3 sequence: CASSIRDRGTGELFF. In DNA, the CDR3 is TGTGCCAGCAGCATAAGGGACAGGGGGACCGGGGAGCTGTTTTTT. Full variable domain (rest looked up from reference TRBV7-8 and TRBJ2-2): GAGVSQSPRYKVAKRGQDVALRCDPISGHVSLFWYQQALGQGPEFLTYFQNEAQLDKSGLPSDRFFAERPEGSVSTLKIQRTQQEDSAVYLCASSIRDRGTGELFFGEGSRLTVL.

This chain links TRBV28 with TRBJ2-3; 8 nucleotides match TRBD2. This CDR3 has 15 amino acids. After removal of 5 bases from V and 5 bases from J, the junction contained 9 bases not matched to a gene. Per germline, CDR1 MDHEN and CDR2 SYDVKM. For the CDR3, the DNA is TGTGCCAGCAGTCGGGCGGGGGGCAGAGTAGATACGCAGTATTTT. This encodes CASSRAGGRVDTQYF.

V usage is TRBV5-5 and J usage is TRBJ1-2; D is uncertain. There are 13 residues in the CDR3. V lost 0 bases and J 8 bases, leaving 11 bases between the germline ends. Looked up from germline, CDR1 is SGHKS and CDR2 is YYEKEE (reference sequence). Here the CDR3 reads CASSLVEVHGYTF. As DNA, the CDR3 is TGTGCCAGCAGCTTGGTGGAGGTCCACGGCTACACCTTC.

The genes are TRBV3-1 (or the pseudogene TRBV3-2) and TRBJ1-1; 10 bases match TRBD1. Trimming at V came to 5 bases and at J to 4 bases, leaving 7 bases not matched to a gene. The CDR3 spans 15 residues. The germline V gene has CDR1 LGHDT and CDR2 YNNKEL (reference sequence). This chain's CDR3 is CASSYFGTGATEAFF. The CDR3 DNA follows: TGTGCCAGCAGCTACTTTGGGACAGGGGCCACTGAAGCTTTCTTT.

This chain links TRBV5-1 with TRBJ2-3; 10 nucleotides agree with TRBD1. The CDR3 has 15 amino acids. Per germline, CDR1 SGHRS and CDR2 YFSETQ. J gave up 1 base and V 3 bases, and 2 bases lay outside the gene matches. The CDR3 loop is CASSSGTGGTDTQYF. The DNA for the CDR3 is TGCGCCAGCAGCTCCGGGACAGGGGGCACAGATACGCAGTATTTT. Full variable domain (outside the CDR3, taken from reference TRBV5-1 and TRBJ2-3): KAGVTQTPRYLIKTRGQQVTLSCSPISGHRSVSWYQQTPGQGLQFLFEYFSETQRNKGNFPGRFSGRQFSNSRSEMNVSTLELGDSALYLCASSSGTGGTDTQYFGPGTRLTVL.

The rearrangement joins TRBV6-5 to TRBJ1-6; 7 bases are a match to TRBD1. Unmatched junction bases numbered 6, after V lost 2 bases and J lost 11 bases. The length of the CDR3 is 14 residues. Germline V gives CDR1 MNHEY, CDR2 SVGAGI. The CDR3 nucleotides are TGTGCCAGCAGTTACGACAGGGCAGAACCACCCCTCCACTTT. Its protein is CASSYDRAEPPLHF.

This chain links TRBV7-3 with TRBJ2-3; 10 nucleotides align to TRBD1. There are 15 residues in the CDR3. Germline trimming cut 5 bases from V and 6 bases from J; bases unmatched to any gene: 8. Germline V CDR1 and CDR2: SGHTA, FQGTGA. The CDR3, as DNA: TGTGCCAGCAGCCTCCGGACAGGGGGTGCGGATACGCAGTATTTT. Its protein product is CASSLRTGGADTQYF.

The V gene is TRBV19, the J gene TRBJ1-6, with D maybe TRBD1 (6 bases). This CDR3 region has 14 residues. Germline lookup yields CDR1 LNHDA and CDR2 SQIVND (reference sequence). Trimming removed 5 bases at V and 6 bases at J, with 11 bases between. The CDR3 coding sequence is TGTGCCAGTAGTGTAGGACAGTTTAATTCACCCCTCCACTTT. It codes for CASSVGQFNSPLHF.

This clone was found a few times. The chain couples TRBV4-1 to TRBJ1-2; D gene unclear. From germline, CDR1 is MGHRA and CDR2 YSYEKL. Trimming pared 0 bases from V and 3 bases from J, leaving 11 bases between. CDR3 length equals 15 residues. The CDR3 coding sequence is TGCGCCAGCAGCCAAGAAGGGTCAGGTTACTATGGCTACACCTTC. Residues: CASSQEGSGYYGYTF.

Only one count was recorded for this clone. The rearrangement joins TRBV28 to TRBJ1-1; 7 bases line up with TRBD1. Germline trimming cut 7 bases from V and 9 bases from J; bases unmatched to any gene: 11. The CDR3 runs to 13 residues. CDR1 is MDHEN, CDR2 SYDVKM, per germline. The CDR3 here is CASTLPPQGKAFF. CDR3 in DNA: TGTGCCAGCACCCTCCCCCCACAGGGGAAAGCTTTCTTT.

The chain joins TRBV24-1 to TRBJ2-5, with 10 bases aligning to TRBD1. Germline CDR1 KGHDR, CDR2 SFDVKD. The CDR3 is made up of 16 amino acids. The trim removed 1 base at V and 5 bases at J, leaving 6 bases unmatched. CDR3 sequence reads: CATSDFRTGGQETQYF. The CDR3 coding sequence is TGTGCCACCAGTGATTTTAGGACAGGGGGGCAGGAGACCCAGTACTTC.

The V gene is TRBV9, the J gene TRBJ1-6; TRBD1 might be the D (5 bases). Germline CDR1 SGDLS, CDR2 YYNGEE. V lost 5 bases and J lost 0, with 9 bases in between. The CDR3 totals 15 residues. CDR3 in DNA: TGTGCCAGCAGGCCGGGGACCTCCTATAATTCACCCCTCCACTTT. Encoded protein: CASRPGTSYNSPLHF. Supplemented by reference TRBV9 and TRBJ1-6, the full variable domain reads DSGVTQTPKHLITATGQRVTLRCSPRSGDLSVYWYQQSLDQGLQFLIQYYNGEERAKGNILERFSAQQFPDLHSELNLSSLELGDSALYFCASRPGTSYNSPLHFGNGTRLTVT.

J is TRBJ1-5 and V is TRBV7-9, with a weak D call TRBD1 (5 bases). The CDR3 length is 14 residues. The V end lost 4 bases, the J end lost 1 base, and 8 bases lay between the germline ends. Germline V gene sequence: CDR1 SEHNR, CDR2 FQNEAQ (reference sequence). CDR3 DNA: TGTGCCAGCAGCTCAGAGGGGAGCAATCAGCCCCAGCATTTT. Translated: CASSSEGSNQPQHF.

The V gene is TRBV6-2 or TRBV6-3, the J gene TRBJ1-3; no firm D call. CDR3 length equals 13 residues. Germline loops: CDR1 MNHEY, CDR2 SVGEGT. V shed 7 bases and J shed 4 bases, with 11 bases lying between them. The CDR3 DNA reads TGTGCCAGCACCCCCAACGTCGGAAACACCATATATTTT. Protein: CASTPNVGNTIYF.

The CDR3 DNA sequence: TGTGCCAGTAGAGGACTGGGGAGGGAGACCCAGTACTTC. The encoded protein is CASRGLGRETQYF. The V and J genes are TRBV19 and TRBJ2-5; TRBD2 might be the D (6 bases). The ends were cut back, 6 bases at V and 5 bases at J, with 13 bases in the middle. Germline-derived CDR1 and CDR2 are LNHDA and SQIVND (reference sequence). The CDR3 has 13 amino acids.

V usage is TRBV5-4 and J usage is TRBJ2-2; D is perhaps TRBD1 or TRBD2 (6 bases each). The V and J ends lost 0 bases and 5 bases respectively, with 11 bases between them. This CDR3 contains 15 residues. The V gene's germline CDR1 is SGHNT and CDR2 YYREEE (reference sequence). CDR3: CASSLAGARTGELFF. The CDR3 DNA reads TGTGCCAGCAGCTTGGCGGGGGCGAGGACCGGGGAGCTGTTTTTT.

The chain is built from TRBV10-3 and TRBJ2-7; 8 bases align to TRBD1. The germline V gene has CDR1 ENHRY and CDR2 SYGVKD. Trimming cost V 3 bases and J 0 bases; bases outside gene matches: 7. The CDR3 contains 16 residues. The DNA for the CDR3 is TGTGCCATCAGTGACCCTGGACAGGGTAGCTCCTACGAGCAGTACGTC. It codes for CAISDPGQGSSYEQYV.